This T cell receptor beta chain was obtained from a study of blood T cells in healthy people across ages. The CDR3 runs to 14 residues. In germline, CDR1 is SGHRS, CDR2 YFSETQ. The ends were cut back, 0 bases at V and 4 bases at J, with 7 bases in the middle. Per sample, at least 5.5 micrograms of total RNA were extracted. Combining a sample-barcoded 5' primer with a J-beta primer mix, a second PCR ran for roughly 7 to 12 cycles. A tag from a template-switch adaptor with 12 random nucleotides marked each cDNA molecule. TCRdb re-derived calls from the 5' RACE reads in MiXCR, one entry per CDR3 protein. Of 800,000 to 1,300,000 distinct CDR3 sequences detected, around 27% appear once; the ten largest clones hold less than 0.85%. The same data also contributed to another study, on T cells of mothers and their children. That publication notes: Samples were obtained from a few healthy Caucasian mothers and their six children.

The TCR was taken from a girl aged 2 to 10 in good health. Material for sequencing was blood. The chain carries TRBV5-1 and TRBJ2-2; D unresolved. The CDR3 region is CASSLAGTTGELFF. For the CDR3, the DNA is TGCGCCAGCAGCTTGGCCGGAACCACCGGGGAGCTGTTTTTT.